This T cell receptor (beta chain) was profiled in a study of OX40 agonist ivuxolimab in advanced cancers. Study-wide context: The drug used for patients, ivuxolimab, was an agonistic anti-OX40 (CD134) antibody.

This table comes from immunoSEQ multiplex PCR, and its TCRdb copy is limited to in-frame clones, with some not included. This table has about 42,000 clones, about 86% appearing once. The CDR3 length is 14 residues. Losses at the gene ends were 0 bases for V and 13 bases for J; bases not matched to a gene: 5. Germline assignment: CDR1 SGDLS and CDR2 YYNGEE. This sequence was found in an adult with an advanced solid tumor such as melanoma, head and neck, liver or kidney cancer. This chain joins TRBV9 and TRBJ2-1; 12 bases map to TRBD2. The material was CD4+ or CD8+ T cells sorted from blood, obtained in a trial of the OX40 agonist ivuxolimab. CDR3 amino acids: CASSVGLAGVDQFF. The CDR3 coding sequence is TGTGCCAGCAGCGTAGGACTAGCGGGAGTGGACCAGTTCTTC.